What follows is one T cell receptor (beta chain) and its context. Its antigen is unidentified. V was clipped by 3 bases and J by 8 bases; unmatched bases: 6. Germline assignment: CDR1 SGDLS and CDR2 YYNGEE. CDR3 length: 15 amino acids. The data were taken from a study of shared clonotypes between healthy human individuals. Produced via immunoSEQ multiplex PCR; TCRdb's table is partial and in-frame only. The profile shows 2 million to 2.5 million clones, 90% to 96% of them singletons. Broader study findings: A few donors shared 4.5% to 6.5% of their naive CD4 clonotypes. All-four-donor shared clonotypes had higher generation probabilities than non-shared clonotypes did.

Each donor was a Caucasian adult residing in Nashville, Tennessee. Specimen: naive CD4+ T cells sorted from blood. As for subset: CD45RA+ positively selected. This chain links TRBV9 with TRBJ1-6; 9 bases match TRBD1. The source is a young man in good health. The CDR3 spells CASSAGTGWDSPLHF. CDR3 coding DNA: TGTGCCAGCAGCGCCGGGACAGGGTGGGATTCACCCCTCCACTTT.